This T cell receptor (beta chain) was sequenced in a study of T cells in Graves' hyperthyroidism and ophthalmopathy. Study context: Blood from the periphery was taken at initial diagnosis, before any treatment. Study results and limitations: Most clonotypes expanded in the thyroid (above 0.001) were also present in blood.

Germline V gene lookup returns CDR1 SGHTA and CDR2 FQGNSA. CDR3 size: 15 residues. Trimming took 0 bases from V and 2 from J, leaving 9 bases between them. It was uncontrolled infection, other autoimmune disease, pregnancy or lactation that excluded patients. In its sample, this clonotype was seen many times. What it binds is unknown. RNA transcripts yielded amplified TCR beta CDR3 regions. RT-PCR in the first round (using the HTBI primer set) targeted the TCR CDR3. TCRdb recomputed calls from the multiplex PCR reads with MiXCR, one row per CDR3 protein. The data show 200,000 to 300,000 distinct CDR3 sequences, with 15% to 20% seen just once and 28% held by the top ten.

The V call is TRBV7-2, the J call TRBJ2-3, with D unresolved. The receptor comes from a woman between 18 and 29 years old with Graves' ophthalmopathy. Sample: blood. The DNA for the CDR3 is TGTGCCAGCAGCTTAGCTGTGTGGGACACAGATACGCAGTATTTT. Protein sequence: CASSLAVWDTDTQYF.